This T cell receptor beta chain was sequenced for a study of cytomegalovirus exposure and HLA in healthy donors. Study outcomes and limitations: Specificity for CMV antigens was confirmed in vitro for a few of the CMV-associated chains. Across HLA loci, a later analysis found differing TCR association rates, with DRB1 most and HLA-C fewest.

This CDR3 contains 16 residues. Germline V gene lookup returns CDR1 LGHNA and CDR2 YSLEER. The germline V and J ends were trimmed by 0 bases and 2 bases, with 14 bases remaining between them. Both 60 Vbeta primers and 13 Jbeta primers went into the PCR. The protocol was immunoSEQ multiplex PCR, while the TCRdb copy is restricted to in-frame clones and leaves out a portion. The profile covers 150,000 to 200,000 clones, with around four fifths appearing a single time and approximately 1% taken by the ten largest. Turning to this clone: Antigen: not known.

Material: PBMCs. The chain uses TRBV4-3 and TRBJ2-7; unclear D gene. The sequence was collected from a woman in her thirties or forties in good health and CMV-seronegative. The CDR3 coding sequence is TGCGCCAGCAGCCAAGATAAGACTCGGGTACCCTACGAGCAGTACTTC. Its protein is CASSQDKTRVPYEQYF.